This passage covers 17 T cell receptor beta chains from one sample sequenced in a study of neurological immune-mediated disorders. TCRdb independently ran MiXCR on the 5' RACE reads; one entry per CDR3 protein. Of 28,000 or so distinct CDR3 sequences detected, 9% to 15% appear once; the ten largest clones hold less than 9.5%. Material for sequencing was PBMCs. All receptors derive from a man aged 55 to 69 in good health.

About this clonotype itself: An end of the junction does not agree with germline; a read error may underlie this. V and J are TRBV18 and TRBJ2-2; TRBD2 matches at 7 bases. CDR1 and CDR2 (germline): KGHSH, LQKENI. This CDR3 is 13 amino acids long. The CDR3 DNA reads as TGTGCCAGCTCCACTAGCGTAACCGGGGAGCTATTTTTT. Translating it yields CASSTSVTGELFF.

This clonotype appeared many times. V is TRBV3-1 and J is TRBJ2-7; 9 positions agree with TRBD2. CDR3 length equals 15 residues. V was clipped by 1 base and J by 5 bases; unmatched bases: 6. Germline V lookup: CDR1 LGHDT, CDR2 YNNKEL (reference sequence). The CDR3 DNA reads TGTGCCAGCAGCCAAGTGTTAGCGGGAGACCACGAGCAGTACTTC. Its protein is CASSQVLAGDHEQYF.

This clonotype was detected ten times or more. The CDR3 reads CASSLAGGAYEQYF. CDR3 DNA sequence: TGTGCCAGCAGTTTAGCGGGGGGGGCCTACGAGCAGTACTTC. This chain uses TRBV12-3 or TRBV12-4 with TRBJ2-7; 7 nucleotides agree with TRBD2. V shed 0 bases, J shed 2 bases, and the junction held 1 base outside the gene matches. The CDR3 is 14 residues long.

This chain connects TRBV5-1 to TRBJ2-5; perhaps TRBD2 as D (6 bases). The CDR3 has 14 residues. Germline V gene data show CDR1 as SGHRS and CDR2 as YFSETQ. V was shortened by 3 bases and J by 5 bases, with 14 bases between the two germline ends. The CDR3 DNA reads TGCGCCAGCAGCTCTGGGACCGCGGGGGAGACCCAGTACTTC. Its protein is CASSSGTAGETQYF. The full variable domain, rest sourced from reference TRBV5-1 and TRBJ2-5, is KAGVTQTPRYLIKTRGQQVTLSCSPISGHRSVSWYQQTPGQGLQFLFEYFSETQRNKGNFPGRFSGRQFSNSRSEMNVSTLELGDSALYLCASSSGTAGETQYFGPGTRLLVL.

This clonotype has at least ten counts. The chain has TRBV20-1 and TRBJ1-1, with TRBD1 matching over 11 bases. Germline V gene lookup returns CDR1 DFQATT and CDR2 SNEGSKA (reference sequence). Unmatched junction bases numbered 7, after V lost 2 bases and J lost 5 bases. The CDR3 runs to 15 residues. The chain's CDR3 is CSARTGQGARTEAFF. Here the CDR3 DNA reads TGCAGTGCTAGAACTGGACAGGGGGCGAGAACTGAAGCTTTCTTT.

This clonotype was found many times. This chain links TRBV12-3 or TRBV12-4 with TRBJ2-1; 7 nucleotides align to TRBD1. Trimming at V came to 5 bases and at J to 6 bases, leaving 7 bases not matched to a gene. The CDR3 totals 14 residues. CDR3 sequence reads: CASSPPTGVNEQFF. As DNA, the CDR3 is TGTGCCAGCAGTCCGCCCACAGGGGTCAATGAGCAGTTCTTC.

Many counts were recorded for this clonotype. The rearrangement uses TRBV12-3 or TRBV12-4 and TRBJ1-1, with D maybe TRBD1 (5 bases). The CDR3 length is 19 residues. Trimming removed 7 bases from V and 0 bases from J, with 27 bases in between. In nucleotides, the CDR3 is TGTGCCAGCAATAACCCGAAACAGCCTCCCGGGGCGATGAACACTGAAGCTTTCTTT. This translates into CASNNPKQPPGAMNTEAFF.

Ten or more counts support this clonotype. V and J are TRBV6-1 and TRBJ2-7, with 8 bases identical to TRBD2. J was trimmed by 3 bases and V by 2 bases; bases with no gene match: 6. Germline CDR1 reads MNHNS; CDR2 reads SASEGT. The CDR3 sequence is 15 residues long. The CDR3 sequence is CASSERIGGVYEQYF. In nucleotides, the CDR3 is TGTGCCAGCAGTGAAAGGATCGGGGGGGTCTACGAGCAGTACTTC.

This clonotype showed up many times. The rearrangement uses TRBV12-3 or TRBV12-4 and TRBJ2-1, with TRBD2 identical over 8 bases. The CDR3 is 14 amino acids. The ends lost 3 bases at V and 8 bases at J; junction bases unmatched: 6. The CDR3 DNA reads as TGTGCCAGCAGTTTTGTTGGACTAGCCCATGAGCAGTTCTTC. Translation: CASSFVGLAHEQFF.

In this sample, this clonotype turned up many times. Here the CDR3 DNA reads TGTGCCAGCACTAGCGAACTAAACAATGAGCAGTTCTTC. This encodes CASTSELNNEQFF. The chain has TRBV2 and TRBJ2-1; tentatively, D is TRBD2 (6 bases). The CDR3 consists of 13 residues. V gave up 7 bases and J gave up 5 bases, with 12 bases separating them. CDR1 is SNHLY, CDR2 FYNNEI, per germline.

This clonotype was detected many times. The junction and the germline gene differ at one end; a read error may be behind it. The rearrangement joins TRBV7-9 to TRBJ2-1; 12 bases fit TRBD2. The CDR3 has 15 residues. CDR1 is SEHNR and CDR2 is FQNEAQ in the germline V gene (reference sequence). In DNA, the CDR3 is TGTGCCAGCAGCCTAGCGGGGGGGCCTTTCAATGAGCAGTTCTTC. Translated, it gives CASSLAGGPFNEQFF.

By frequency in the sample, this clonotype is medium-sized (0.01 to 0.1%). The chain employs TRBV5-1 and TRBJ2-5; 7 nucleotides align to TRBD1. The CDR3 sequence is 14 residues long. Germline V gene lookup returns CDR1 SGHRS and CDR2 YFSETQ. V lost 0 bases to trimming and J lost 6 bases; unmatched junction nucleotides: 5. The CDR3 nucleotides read TGCGCCAGCAGCTTGGAGACAGGGAGACAGACCCAGTACTTC. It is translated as CASSLETGRQTQYF.

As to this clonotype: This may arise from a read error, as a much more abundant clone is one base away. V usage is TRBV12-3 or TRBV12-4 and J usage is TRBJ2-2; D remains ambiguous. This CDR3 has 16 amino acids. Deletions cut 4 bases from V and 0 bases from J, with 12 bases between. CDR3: CASSSREAPNTGELFF. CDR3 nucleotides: TGTGCCAGCAGTTCCCGAGAAGCCCCGAACACCGGGGAGCTGTTTTTT.

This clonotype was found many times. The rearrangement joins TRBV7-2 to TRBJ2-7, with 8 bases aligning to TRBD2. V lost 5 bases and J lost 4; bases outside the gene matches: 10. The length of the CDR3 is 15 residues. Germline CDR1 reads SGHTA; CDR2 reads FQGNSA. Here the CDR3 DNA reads TGTGCCAGCAGCCGGATGGGACTAGAGGAATACGAGCAGTACTTC. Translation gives CASSRMGLEEYEQYF.

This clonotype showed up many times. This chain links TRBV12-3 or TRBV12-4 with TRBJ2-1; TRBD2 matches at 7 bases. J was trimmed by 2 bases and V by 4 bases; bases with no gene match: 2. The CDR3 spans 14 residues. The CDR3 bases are TGTGCCAGCAGTTCCGGACTAGCCTACAATGAGCAGTTCTTC. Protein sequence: CASSSGLAYNEQFF.

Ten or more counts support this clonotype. The CDR3 here is CASSQGFRAFF. The CDR3, as DNA: TGTGCCAGCAGCCAGGGATTCCGAGCTTTCTTT. V and J are TRBV6-2 or TRBV6-3 and TRBJ1-1; maybe TRBD1 (5 bases). The CDR3 totals 11 residues. Trimming removed 6 bases from V and 10 bases from J, with 12 bases in between. The V gene's germline CDR1 is MNHEY and CDR2 SVGEGT.

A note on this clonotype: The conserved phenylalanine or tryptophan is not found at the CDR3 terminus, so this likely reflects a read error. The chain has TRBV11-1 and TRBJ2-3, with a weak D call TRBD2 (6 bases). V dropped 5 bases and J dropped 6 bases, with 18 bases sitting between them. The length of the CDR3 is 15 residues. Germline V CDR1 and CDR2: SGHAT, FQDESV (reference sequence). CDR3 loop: CASSLTGDPADTQYL. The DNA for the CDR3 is TGTGCCAGCAGCCTAACGGGGGACCCCGCTGATACGCAGTATTTA.